This TCR beta chain emerged from a study of immune heterogeneity within non-small cell lung tumors. Template input, which was bulk tumor genomic DNA, totaled approximately 640 ng per sample. In surgery, several biopsies were collected from each primary tumor at widely spaced sites. It was patients with untreated, newly diagnosed non-small cell lung cancer who underwent curative surgery. This clonotype was observed at least ten times. It was a multiplex PCR that amplified TCR beta CDR3, with 32 V and 13 J primers. TCRdb re-called the multiplex PCR reads with MiXCR, one entry per CDR3 protein. The sample comprises about 12,000 distinct CDR3 sequences, about 23% of which are singletons, and roughly an eighth rests with the top ten. The V and J ends lost 0 bases and 6 bases respectively, with 6 bases between them. CDR1 and CDR2 (germline): SNHLY, FYNNEI. This CDR3 region has 13 residues.

Sequencing was done on a sample of lung tumor tissue. The J gene is TRBJ1-5, the V gene TRBV2, with D unclear. This receptor was obtained from a man aged 50 or older with non-small cell lung cancer. The CDR3 DNA follows: TGTGCCAGCAGTGAAGCGCGGGGTCAGCCCCAGCATTTT. Encoded protein: CASSEARGQPQHF.